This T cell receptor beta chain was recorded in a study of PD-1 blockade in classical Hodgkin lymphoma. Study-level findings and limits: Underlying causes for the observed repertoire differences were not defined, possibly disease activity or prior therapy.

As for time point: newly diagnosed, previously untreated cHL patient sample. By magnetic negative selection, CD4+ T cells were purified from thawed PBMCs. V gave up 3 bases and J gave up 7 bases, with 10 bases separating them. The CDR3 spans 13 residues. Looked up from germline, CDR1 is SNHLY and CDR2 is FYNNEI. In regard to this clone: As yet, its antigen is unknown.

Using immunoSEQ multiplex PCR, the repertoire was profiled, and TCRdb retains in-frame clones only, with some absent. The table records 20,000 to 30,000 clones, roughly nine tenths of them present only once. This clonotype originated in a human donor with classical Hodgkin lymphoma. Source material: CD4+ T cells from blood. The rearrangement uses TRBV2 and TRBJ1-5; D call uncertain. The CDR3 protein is CASSEDQLQPQHF. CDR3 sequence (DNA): TGTGCCAGCAGTGAGGATCAGCTACAGCCCCAGCATTTT. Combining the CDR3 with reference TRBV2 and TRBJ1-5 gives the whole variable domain EPEVTQTPSHQVTQMGQEVILRCVPISNHLYFYWYRQILGQKVEFLVSFYNNEISEKSEIFDDQFSVERPDGSNFTLKIRSTKLEDSAMYFCASSEDQLQPQHFGDGTRLSIL.